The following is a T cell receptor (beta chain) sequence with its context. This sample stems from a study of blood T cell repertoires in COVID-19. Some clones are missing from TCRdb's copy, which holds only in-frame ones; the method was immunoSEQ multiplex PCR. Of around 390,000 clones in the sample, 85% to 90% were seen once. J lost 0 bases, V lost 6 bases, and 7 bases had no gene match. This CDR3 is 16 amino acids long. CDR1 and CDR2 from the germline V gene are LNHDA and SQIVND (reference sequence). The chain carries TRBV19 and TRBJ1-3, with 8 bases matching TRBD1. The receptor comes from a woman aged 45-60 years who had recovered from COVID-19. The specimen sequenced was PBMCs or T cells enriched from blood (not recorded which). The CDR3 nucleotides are TGTGCCAGTAGCACGGGACAGGAGTTCTCTGGAAACACCATATATTTT. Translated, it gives CASSTGQEFSGNTIYF.